Reported below is one TCR beta chain. This clonotype has just a few counts. Which antigen it targets is not known. Base-call qualities are not available, and no considerably larger clone is one nucleotide away. CDR1 and CDR2 (SGHDT, YYEEEE) derive from the germline V gene. The junction shows trimming of 5 bases on V and 7 bases on J, and the gene matches do not reach 6 bases of it. Counted from cysteine to phenylalanine, this CDR3 has 13 amino acids. The sequence is cut down to CDR3 DNA, 39 bases in frame from base 1. These data are taken from a study of identical twins (dated by TCRdb to 2016 to 2017). With respect to the entire study: To test whether fetal clonotypes persist, the study used deep sequencing on TCR alpha and beta repertoires from monozygotic twins, unrelated adults of various ages, and cord blood. To rule out contamination, the twin experiments were replicated at different times with different library preparation protocols. Overall study outcomes, separate from this receptor: In monozygotic twins, out-of-frame TCR alpha sharing was systematically underestimated by recombination models, although the models agreed with sharing between unrelated individuals. Invariant T cells such as MAIT and iNKT could partly confound zero-insertion analyses, though diverse VJ usage argued against this for most clonotypes. In beta out-of-frame sequences, excess twin sharing was weaker, because having fewer shared sequences lowered the signal-to-noise ratio. Conclusions relied on cross-sectional statistical analysis, since the same donors could not be followed over many years. Compared with coincidental sharing between unrelated individuals, out-of-frame TCR alpha sequences shared between twins showed an excess of sequences with low generation probability. Fewer insertions were carried by abundant cord blood beta clonotypes, a similar but weaker trend appeared in young adult naive repertoires, and no such trend appeared in memory repertoires.

All donors were healthy Caucasians. The twin cohort comprised three pairs of female monozygotic twins, all aged about 18 to 30 years. CD4+ and CD8+ T cell populations were isolated with positive isolation kits from Invitrogen. Libraries were prepared through 5' RACE. The sample was run on an Illumina HiSeq 2000. A universal primer binding site was added through template switching, and the final cDNA carried a unique molecular identifier so that TCR cDNA molecules could be counted accurately. First-strand cDNA for TCR alpha and beta chains was synthesized from specific primers in the conserved constant-segment region. To control for contamination, every cDNA library was double barcoded, receiving both a SMART-Mk sample barcode and Illumina barcodes. Two successive PCR steps introduced TruSeq adapter sequences along with Illumina sample barcodes. The TCR alpha and beta cDNA libraries were sequenced on the Illumina HiSeq platform using custom primers. The paper's processing steps were these. MiGEC processed the raw reads to extract unique molecular identifiers, while MiXCR was used to determine the CDR3 positions. For each individual, recombination models were inferred using an EM algorithm with the repgenHMM and IGoR tools. Shared clonotypes were analyzed with the tcR package in R, and sharing was normalized by the product of cloneset sizes. To study raw recombination without the effects of thymic and clonal selection, out-of-frame nonproductive sequences were analyzed. The public reads were run again by TCRdb, first through fastp at Q25 and then through MiXCR, and only productive beta chains were kept. CDR3 protein sequences are deduplicated, and each keeps its most common genes and DNA. The V and J calls and clone size come from TCRdb's table, not from the authors' own analysis. Across this sample there are roughly 230,000 distinct CDR3 sequences, with around 8.8% seen only once. The biggest ten clones account for less than 4% of the sample.

These data were also reused for a study on yellow fever vaccine responses in identical twins. That second report states: According to the authors, in identical twins the way T cells responded to vaccination appeared partly convergent and partly personalized. In identical twins, the study followed T cell clones that responded to the vaccine with precision.

This clonotype originated in a woman younger than 35 in good health. Sequencing was carried out using CD8+ T cells sorted from blood. The rearranged chain carries TRBV5-6 and TRBJ2-1, and 7 bases in between align with TRBD2. This receptor carries the CDR3 CASRLRLANEQFF. The DNA is as follows: TGTGCCAGCAGACTAAGACTAGCAAATGAGCAGTTCTTC.